The clone carrying this T cell receptor beta chain appeared once. The length of the CDR3 is 15 residues. Germline-derived CDR1 and CDR2 are SGHNT and YYREEE (reference sequence). V was cut by 0 bases and J by 4 bases, with 10 bases left in between. The data were produced by immunoSEQ multiplex PCR, yet TCRdb's version contains in-frame clones alone and is incomplete. Of fewer than 10,000 clones listed, roughly 70% are singletons. This sample stems from a study of OX40 agonist ivuxolimab in advanced cancers. Overall study context: Three partial responders included one hepatocellular carcinoma patient and two cutaneous melanoma patients.

The receptor's source is an adult with an advanced solid tumor such as melanoma, head and neck, liver or kidney cancer. V usage is TRBV5-4 and J usage is TRBJ2-2; possibly TRBD1 or TRBD2 for D (5 bases each). The sample consisted of CD4+ or CD8+ T cells sorted from blood, taken in a trial of the OX40 agonist ivuxolimab. CDR3 bases: TGTGCCAGCAGCTTGGTGGGGGTCGCCACCGGGGAGCTGTTTTTT. It yields the protein CASSLVGVATGELFF.